This paragraph covers one T cell receptor (beta chain) sequence. Its recognized antigen is unknown. No per-base quality is available; no much larger clone lies one base away. The germline V gene (reference sequence) yields SGHNT for CDR1 and YYREEE for CDR2. Including the terminal cysteine and phenylalanine, the CDR3 comprises 16 residues. CDR3 DNA is the only sequence kept; it has 48 bases, read in frame from the first base. The junction shows trimming of 3 bases on V and 3 bases on J, and the gene matches do not reach 6 bases of it. Hyperthyroidism was defined as stable when no progression to ophthalmopathy occurred within 18 months of follow-up. Hyperthyroidism patients were newly diagnosed, with disease duration under 2 months, and aged 18 to 65 years. Patients were excluded if they had other autoimmune diseases, uncontrolled infections, pregnancy or lactation. Clinical symptoms, serum thyroxine, TRAb, thyroid ultrasound and orbital computed tomography were used for diagnosis. Using Ficoll-Paque density gradient centrifugation, PBMCs were isolated from 9.5 to 10 ml of fresh peripheral blood. Total RNA was extracted with Trizol reagent and quality-checked on an Agilent 2100 Bioanalyzer.

For repertoire sequencing, TCR beta CDR3 regions were amplified from RNA transcripts. HTBI primers and the Qiagen OneStep RT-PCR kit were used in a first-round RT-PCR, which was followed by a second-round multiplex PCR, size selection and purification. Libraries were sequenced on an Illumina HiSeq2000 using paired-end 100 bp reads. For the original study's pipeline: SOAPnuke was used to process the reads, removing any read that contained adapters or uncalled bases, had a mean Phred below 15, or lacked an exact match to the constant primer or identifier. High-quality paired reads were merged with COPE v1.2.5. Clonotypes were defined as unique nucleotide sequences and were aligned to IMGT TRB V, D and J references using MiTCR v1.1. The analysis was limited to V-J combinations with a frequency above 0.0001, which together covered 99% to 99.2% of the repertoires. For each V-J combination, a TCR clonal expansion and chaos score was defined as F50 clonal expansion divided by the chaos observed in the TCRdist matrix. Welch's t-statistics and random forest were used to reduce features to 10 to 15 V-J combinations, which were fed into a naive Bayes classifier. The Morisita-Horn index was used to measure how similar the thyroid and blood repertoires were. The raw public data were reprocessed by TCRdb itself: fastp quality trimming at Q25, MiXCR clonotype calling, in-frame beta chains only. Rows with one shared CDR3 protein collapse into an entry with the most common genes and DNA. TCRdb's processing, not the authors' own work, is the source of the V and J calls. This sample gives about 380,000 distinct CDR3 sequences in total; approximately 15% of them show up just once. 5.5% to 7% of the sample is held by the ten biggest clonotypes.

This sample is drawn from a study of Graves' ophthalmopathy and Graves' hyperthyroidism (dated by TCRdb to between 2017 and 2018). The study in broad terms: Peripheral blood samples were taken at the time of initial diagnosis, before any treatment was given. The study used signatures of the TCR beta repertoire to tell Graves' ophthalmopathy apart from Graves' hyperthyroidism and to predict which patients would progress to ophthalmopathy. In total, 135 blood samples were TCR-sequenced: approximately 42 ophthalmopathy, roughly 80 hyperthyroidism and some 17 hyperthyroidism-to-ophthalmopathy patients. A discovery set of 95 to 100 patients (under 45 ophthalmopathy, just over 55 stable hyperthyroidism) was enrolled to explore V-J signatures distinguishing ophthalmopathy from hyperthyroidism. The independent validation cohort included 18 hyperthyroidism patients plus 17 patients who later progressed from hyperthyroidism to ophthalmopathy. In about 6 hyperthyroidism patients, T-cell repertoires of thyroid tissue and blood were compared. Following sampling, methimazole starting at 30 mg daily was administered to hyperthyroidism patients, and high-dose intravenous methylprednisolone was administered to ophthalmopathy patients. The roughly 94 discovery patients were randomly split 7:3 into training and test sets.

General conclusions and limits of the study: Among expanded thyroid clonotypes with frequency above 0.001, most also showed up in blood, which suggests that blood repertoires may reflect the thyroid immune response. Sample size was not statistically predetermined, and group allocation was not concealed from the investigators. In validation, the model predicted ophthalmopathy progression with about 64% sensitivity and around 72% specificity; 12 predicted patients were CT-confirmed with GO in a median of approximately six months. Ophthalmopathy was separated from stable hyperthyroidism by the 13-signature model with 85% to 90% sensitivity and roughly 83% specificity in cross-validation and with 80%/75% in the test set.

The sequence links TRBV5-4 to TRBJ2-7; TRBD2 fits 13 bases in the junction. This receptor was taken from a young woman with stable Graves' hyperthyroidism. Donor details come from another sample of the same person, matched by shared clones. Sequenced sample: peripheral blood. The DNA sequence is given as TGTGCCAGCAGCTCGGGACTAGCGGGGAATTACTACGAGCAGTACTTC. This encodes CASSSGLAGNYYEQYF.